These T cell receptor beta chains were read from a single sample in a study of T cells in localized non-small cell lung cancer. Profiled with immunoSEQ multiplex PCR; TCRdb holds only in-frame clones, not every one. In the table there are around 50,000 clones, approximately 86% of which are singletons. Sequencing was performed on PBMCs, taken before any cancer treatment. The source is a man aged 40-75 years with stage II lung adenocarcinoma. Each CDR3 is given with its conserved first and last residue. Fields, in order: V gene, J gene, CDR3 protein.

TRBV5-5	TRBJ1-4	CASSGYDEKLFF
TRBV6-5	TRBJ2-7	CASTNKRTGGEQYF
TRBV29-1	TRBJ2-2	CSVGQLNTGELFF
TRBV28	TRBJ2-1	CASTEPTYNEQFF
TRBV5-5	TRBJ1-1	CASSPQLTEAFF
TRBV19	TRBJ1-6	CASSTRQGSSYNSPLHF
TRBV18	TRBJ2-3	CASSRVDSSDTQYF
TRBV28	TRBJ1-2	CASSFGHSIYYNYGYTF
TRBV6-6	TRBJ1-2	CASSYERDYGYTF
TRBV20-1	TRBJ1-1	CSGTANTEAFF
TRBV29-1	TRBJ2-5	CSVEWRGGAGETQYF
TRBV7-8	TRBJ2-1	CASSPLGSGEQFF
TRBV27	TRBJ2-1	CASRSYLHDNEQFF
TRBV9	TRBJ2-4	CASSYLPGGQGENIQYF
TRBV30	TRBJ1-2	CACRNRDYGYTF
TRBV30	TRBJ1-3	CAWSVWDRDSGNTIYF
TRBV5-4	TRBJ2-3	CASSLGGRPTDTQYF